The rows below give T cell receptor beta chains drawn from one sample of a study of blood T cell repertoires in COVID-19. Sequencing was performed with immunoSEQ multiplex PCR; in TCRdb, only in-frame clones are kept and a portion is missing. The sample carries over 150,000 clones, approximately 86% recorded once. Sequencing was performed on peripheral blood. The source is a man between 60 and 70 years old with COVID-19, enrolled during active disease. The CDR3 runs from the conserved cysteine through the conserved F or W. The D gene is left open where the match is weak. The size of a clone is reported for some rows only, either as once, few or many, or as a class for expanded clones.

TRBV19	NA	NA	TRBJ1-3	CASRAWLGGTGNTIYF	TGTGCCAGTAGGGCTTGGCTGGGAGGGACTGGAAACACCATATATTTT
TRBV5-1	NA	NA	TRBJ1-2	CASSLASSALYGYTF	TGCGCCAGCAGCTTGGCTAGCTCAGCCTTGTATGGCTACACCTTC
TRBV7-9	NA	NA	TRBJ1-3	CASSLGLNSGNTIYF	TGTGCCAGCAGCTTAGGTCTAAACTCTGGAAACACCATATATTTT
TRBV7-2	NA	TRBD1	TRBJ1-4	CASSLVVQGAGKLFF	TGTGCCAGCAGCTTAGTAGTTCAGGGGGCTGGAAAACTGTTTTTT
TRBV11-2	once	TRBD1	TRBJ2-7	CASSQGQFIYEQYF	TGTGCCAGCAGCCAGGGACAGTTTATATACGAGCAGTACTTC
TRBV7-2	NA	TRBD1	TRBJ2-1	CASSLGQGYNEQFF	TGTGCCAGCAGCTTGGGACAGGGTTACAATGAGCAGTTCTTC
TRBV5-5	few	NA	TRBJ2-7	CASSPGGGDFYEQYF	TGTGCCAGCAGCCCGGGAGGGGGCGATTTCTACGAGCAGTACTTC
TRBV4-2	NA	NA	TRBJ1-1	CASSQVATATLNTEAFF	TGTGCCAGCAGCCAAGTGGCGACAGCTACCTTGAACACTGAAGCTTTCTTT
TRBV3-1/TRBV3-2	NA	NA	TRBJ1-4	CASSPRQGEKLFF	TGTGCCAGCAGCCCCCGCCAGGGCGAAAAACTGTTTTTT
TRBV19	NA	TRBD1	TRBJ1-2	CASNRPRTGQGLLSGYTF	TGTGCCAGTAACCGACCTCGAACGGGACAGGGACTCTTAAGCGGCTACACCTTC
TRBV6-5	NA	TRBD1	TRBJ2-2	CATENSDRAWELFF	TGTGCCACCGAAAACTCTGACAGGGCCTGGGAGCTGTTTTTT
TRBV18	NA	TRBD1	TRBJ2-3	CASSPNQGGTDTQYF	TGTGCCAGCTCACCAAACCAGGGGGGCACAGATACGCAGTATTTT
TRBV6-1	NA	TRBD2	TRBJ2-7	CASSAAPGLGSYEQYF	TGTGCCAGCAGTGCAGCTCCGGGACTAGGCTCCTACGAGCAGTACTTC